The clone carrying this T cell receptor beta chain turned up a few times. Preparation of the TCRbeta library involved a method that used unique molecular identifiers. TCRdb analysed the PCR reads with MiXCR anew, one entry per CDR3 protein. Among about 690,000 distinct CDR3 sequences listed, around 16% were seen once. There are 15 residues in the CDR3. V shed 6 bases and J 5 bases; nucleotides not matched to a gene: 5. The germline V gene encodes CDR1 MNHNS and CDR2 SASEGT. The source of the sample is a study of T-cell reconstitution after alpha-beta-depleted transplantation in children. The source of this sequence is a human donor who donated a stem cell graft to a child with acute myeloid leukemia. Sequencing was performed on PBMCs from the stem cell graft donor, taken from the stem cell graft. This chain links TRBV6-1 with TRBJ2-5, with 14 bases lining up with TRBD2. CDR3 sequence (DNA): TGTGCCAGCAGCCGACTAGCGGGGGGGCCGGAGACCCAGTACTTC. This sequence encodes CASSRLAGGPETQYF.